The table lists the clone carrying this T cell receptor (beta chain) with a count of one. The record originates from a study of T cell changes during pregnancy in multiple sclerosis. TCRdb's copy holds only in-frame clones and misses some; the assay was immunoSEQ multiplex PCR. There are roughly 34,000 clones in the sample; around 90% occur only once, and around 4.8% lies in the top ten. V gave up 5 bases and J gave up 4 bases; unmatched junction bases: 11. The CDR3 extends over 15 amino acids. Germline CDR1 is SGHAT and CDR2 is FQNNGV. This chain joins TRBV11-2 and TRBJ2-7, with 7 bases matching TRBD2. The sequencing here drew on peripheral blood, taken in the second trimester of pregnancy. The clonotype was recovered from a female donor in good health, enrolled as a control in a pregnancy study. In nucleotides, the CDR3 is TGTGCCAGCAGCCCATCTCGGGGGGTAGGATACGAGCAGTACTTC. Amino acid sequence: CASSPSRGVGYEQYF. Using reference TRBV11-2 and TRBJ2-7 for the parts outside the CDR3, the full variable domain is EAGVAQSPRYKIIEKRQSVAFWCNPISGHATLYWYQQILGQGPKLLIQFQNNGVVDDSQLPKDRFSAERLKGVDSTLKIQPAKLEDSAVYLCASSPSRGVGYEQYFGPGTRLTVT.